This section outlines one TCR beta chain sequence together with its context. This receptor's antigen is unknown. Nothing much larger sits one base from this clone, and base qualities are not available. Each collaborating institution followed its own protocols to collect whole blood in K2EDTA tubes. For TCRbeta analysis, collaborator samples were shipped as frozen whole blood, as isolated PBMCs, or as DNA extracted from either sample type. The data originate from a study of blood T cell repertoires in COVID-19 (dated by TCRdb to 2020 to 2021). Background on the whole study: Samples from collaborators originated in the United States, Italy and Spain and spanned both the acute and convalescent phases of COVID-19. Sample metadata almost always included a de-identified subject ID, COVID-19 status, age in years and sex. The prospective study material was composed of cDNA or gDNA derived from T cells, B-cell-depleted T cells, or PBMCs. The repertoires were made available in a free public database intended to serve as a resource for research on the immune response to SARS-CoV-2. The samples were drawn from the first 160 participants of the ongoing ImmuneRACE study and from more than 1,000 subjects provided by 6 global collaborators. Where available, HLA class I and class II types were obtained from metadata supplied by the sample provider rather than from assay-based typing. Deeply sampled blood TCRbeta repertoires from subjects exposed to, actively infected with, or recovered from COVID-19 were included in the dataset. The investigation overall reported the following: How much clinical and demographic metadata was included differed by source and by participant, and the metadata was provided uncurated.

The immunoSEQ Assay, a bias-controlled multiplex PCR, was used to amplify TCRbeta CDR3 regions from genomic DNA. In the paper's pipeline: The number of nucleated cells in each sample was estimated from the amplification of reference gene primers within the assay. To quantify the absolute abundance of each unique TCRbeta CDR3 rearrangement, sequence reads were collapsed and filtered. For each sample, productive Simpson clonality was calculated as the square root of Simpson's diversity index over productive rearrangements. TCRdb limited this immuneACCESS table to in-frame rearrangements with V and J called. A share of clones is missing; checked studies link under half to unresolved V genes, and the rest is unexplained. That table is the source of V, J and clone size, and D and trimming were worked out from the DNA. Here the sample has about 66,000 clones; around nine tenths occur a single time. The ten most abundant clones make up around 3.9% of the sample.

The CDR3, cysteine through phenylalanine, is 13 amino acids long. Only CDR3 DNA remains: 39 bases, in frame from the first base. CDR1 is given as LGHDT and CDR2 as YNNKEL, both from the germline V gene (reference sequence). Trimming costs V 1 base and J 7 bases, and their ends lie 8 bases apart. The receptor comes from a man in his 70s with acute or convalescent COVID-19. This chain joins TRBV3-1 (or the pseudogene TRBV3-2) to TRBJ1-5, with the D gene too uncertain to name. Sequencing was performed on peripheral blood. The sequenced DNA is TGTGCCAGCAGCCAAGCTCGGAGCCAGCCCCAGCATTTT. Its protein reads: CASSQARSQPQHF.